These T cell receptor beta chains were read from a single sample in a study of shared clonotypes between healthy human individuals. Libraries were prepared by immunoSEQ multiplex PCR; TCRdb keeps only in-frame clonotypes and omits some of them. Among roughly 570,000 clones listed, 95% to 98% were seen once. The specimen was naive CD8+ T cells sorted from blood. The source is a man aged 25-45 years in good health. Each CDR3 is given with its conserved first and last residue. A D gene is named only where the DNA matches it firmly. The size of a clone is reported for some rows only, either as once, few or many, or as a class for expanded clones.

v_call	j_call	clone_size	d_call	cdr3_nt	cdr3_aa
TRBV28	TRBJ2-1	once	TRBD2	TGTGCCAGCAGTCCCACCGGGACTAGCGGGCCTGACTACAATGAGCAGTTCTTC	CASSPTGTSGPDYNEQFF
TRBV7-9	TRBJ1-2	-	-	TGTGCCAGCAGCTCCAGCGGGCCCCGGGGTGGCTACACCTTC	CASSSSGPRGGYTF
TRBV11-3	TRBJ1-1	-	-	TGTGCCAGCAGCTTGACAGGAGCTGAAGCTTTCTTT	CASSLTGAEAFF
TRBV30	TRBJ1-5	-	-	TGTGCCTGGACACGGGGGATCAATCAGCCCCAGCATTTT	CAWTRGINQPQHF
TRBV10-3	TRBJ1-2	-	-	TGTGCCATCAGTGAGTCGATCAGCTATGGCTACACCTTC	CAISESISYGYTF
TRBV2	TRBJ2-7	-	TRBD2	TGTGCCAGCAGTGTTATTGCGGGAGCTTCCTACGAGCAGTACTTC	CASSVIAGASYEQYF
TRBV27	TRBJ1-3	once	-	TGTGCCAGCAGGGGAGGGACAACCTCTGGAAACACCATATATTTT	CASRGGTTSGNTIYF
TRBV7-9	TRBJ2-2	-	-	TGTGCCAGCAGCTTACTGGTCACCGGGGAGCTGTTTTTT	CASSLLVTGELFF
TRBV10-3	TRBJ1-2	-	-	TGTGCCATCAGTGACGGGTCTCTTTCAAACTATGGCTACACCTTC	CAISDGSLSNYGYTF
TRBV7-9	TRBJ2-7	-	-	TGTGCCAGCACAGGGGAGCCCTACGAGCAGTACTTC	CASTGEPYEQYF
TRBV30	TRBJ2-7	-	TRBD2	TGTGCCTGGAGTGCCCTAGCGGCCTCCTACGAGCAGTACTTC	CAWSALAASYEQYF
TRBV18	TRBJ1-5	-	TRBD1	TGTGCCAGCTCACAGCAGGGGGCGGGCGGCAGGAATCAGCCCCAGCATTTT	CASSQQGAGGRNQPQHF
TRBV18	TRBJ2-7	-	TRBD2	TGTGCCAGCTCACCGCGGGGGTTGGGGTCGCACGAGCAGTACTTC	CASSPRGLGSHEQYF
TRBV11-2	TRBJ2-1	-	TRBD2	TGTGCCAGCAGCGCCTACCCCCCCGGGACTAGCGTATACAATGAGCAGTTCTTC	CASSAYPPGTSVYNEQFF
TRBV15	TRBJ2-3	-	-	TGTGCCACCAGCAGAGCAACAGCGGATACGCAGTATTTT	CATSRATADTQYF
TRBV7-9	TRBJ1-5	-	-	TGTGCCAGCAGCTTAGACCCGGGTCAGGTCAATCAGCCCCAGCATTTT	CASSLDPGQVNQPQHF
TRBV6-5	TRBJ2-7	-	-	TGTGCCAGCAGAGATCAACAGGGCCCTACCTACGAGCAGTACTTC	CASRDQQGPTYEQYF
TRBV27	TRBJ2-7	-	-	TGTGCCAGCAGTTTCACAACAGGGACGTCCTACGAGCAGTACTTC	CASSFTTGTSYEQYF
TRBV7-4	TRBJ2-7	-	-	TGTGCCAGCAGCTTTCCAGTAAAGGGCTACGAGCAGTACTTC	CASSFPVKGYEQYF
TRBV2	TRBJ1-5	-	TRBD1	TGTGCCAGCAGTGAACAGGGGGCGACTATAAGCAATCAGCCCCAGCATTTT	CASSEQGATISNQPQHF
TRBV15	TRBJ1-2	-	-	TGTGCCACCAGCACCATGGGGGGGGATGGCTACACCTTC	CATSTMGGDGYTF
TRBV19	TRBJ1-5	-	-	TGTGCCAGTACCGCCACGGTATTCAATCAGCCCCAGCATTTT	CASTATVFNQPQHF
TRBV7-9	TRBJ1-5	-	-	TGTGCCAGCAGCTTAGACATCCTCCAGCCCCAGCATTTT	CASSLDILQPQHF
TRBV30	TRBJ2-3	-	-	TGTGCCTGGAGTGAGGGGGCTAGCGCAATAGATACGCAGTATTTT	CAWSEGASAIDTQYF
TRBV7-6	TRBJ2-1	-	TRBD2	TGTGCCAGCAGCTTAGAGGATAGCGGGAGTTATGAGCAGTTCTTC	CASSLEDSGSYEQFF
TRBV7-9	TRBJ1-1	-	-	TGTGCCAGCAGCCTGCTGGAGGTAAACACTGAAGCTTTCTTT	CASSLLEVNTEAFF
TRBV27	TRBJ2-1	-	TRBD2	TGTGCCAGCAGTTTATCATCGGAAAGCGGGATAGTAAGCCATGAGCAGTTCTTC	CASSLSSESGIVSHEQFF
TRBV5-1	TRBJ2-5	-	TRBD1	TGCGCCAGCAGCTTGGGGGACAGTCCTGGAGAGACCCAGTACTTC	CASSLGDSPGETQYF
TRBV9	TRBJ2-7	-	-	TGTGCCAGCAGCGCAACAGGGAGGCCCAACGAGCAGTACTTC	CASSATGRPNEQYF
TRBV6-1	TRBJ2-7	-	-	TGTGCCAGCACGGCAGGGCGGGAGCAGTACTTC	CASTAGREQYF
TRBV7-2	TRBJ2-1	once	TRBD2	TGTGCCAGCAGCTTGACTAGCGGGAGGGGGGATGAGCAGTTCTTC	CASSLTSGRGDEQFF
TRBV27	TRBJ2-1	-	TRBD2	TGTGCCAGCAGACTAGCGGTCCTTGGGAATGAGCAGTTCTTC	CASRLAVLGNEQFF
TRBV10-1	TRBJ2-1	-	-	TGCGCCAGCAGTGAGTCGGGCGGAGGGGTGCAGTTCTTC	CASSESGGGVQFF
TRBV5-1	TRBJ2-7	-	-	TGCGCCAGCAGCTTGGGACATTCCCCCGACGAGCAGTACTTC	CASSLGHSPDEQYF
TRBV5-5	TRBJ2-7	-	TRBD1	TGTGCCAGCAGGTCGGGACAGGGGAGGAACGAGCAGTACTTC	CASRSGQGRNEQYF
TRBV5-6	TRBJ2-2	-	-	TGTGCCAGCAGACCTACAGGGACCGGGGAGCTGTTTTTT	CASRPTGTGELFF
TRBV28	TRBJ2-3	-	-	TGTGCCAGCAGTAACCGTAGGGATACGCAGTATTTT	CASSNRRDTQYF
TRBV7-9	TRBJ2-7	once	-	TGTGCCAGCAGCTTATCCCGTGACGAGCAGTACTTC	CASSLSRDEQYF
TRBV28	TRBJ1-5	-	-	TGTGCCAGCAGTTTATCCGGACGAAGCAATCAGCCCCAGCATTTT	CASSLSGRSNQPQHF
TRBV10-3	TRBJ2-2	-	TRBD2	TGTGCCATCAGTGAGCTAATGCGGGAGACGACCGGGGAGCTGTTTTTT	CAISELMRETTGELFF
TRBV7-2	TRBJ2-1	-	-	TGTGCCAGCAGCTCCTGGAAAAACCCACCGGGCAATGAGCAGTTCTTC	CASSSWKNPPGNEQFF
TRBV18	TRBJ1-2	-	TRBD1	TGTGCCAGCTCACCACCGGGACAGGGGGCGTATGGCTACACCTTC	CASSPPGQGAYGYTF
TRBV6-6	TRBJ2-5	-	TRBD2	TGTGCCAGCAGTTACTGGGGGGGAGAGACCCAGTACTTC	CASSYWGGETQYF
TRBV9	TRBJ2-3	-	-	TGTGCCAGCAGCGTAGAGGGTGGGATCACAGATACGCAGTATTTT	CASSVEGGITDTQYF
TRBV4-3	TRBJ2-1	-	TRBD2	TGCGCCAGCAGCCAAAGCCTCACTAGCGGGAGCAAGAATGAGCAGTTCTTC	CASSQSLTSGSKNEQFF
TRBV19	TRBJ2-1	-	-	TGTGCCAGTACCCCAAGGGGGTATTCCTACAATGAGCAGTTCTTC	CASTPRGYSYNEQFF
TRBV7-2	TRBJ2-7	-	-	TGTGCCAGCAGCTTAGGTACCTTATCCTACGAGCAGTACTTC	CASSLGTLSYEQYF
TRBV7-6	TRBJ2-7	once	TRBD2	TGTGCCAGCAGCGGAAGCGGGAGTAACTACGAGCAGTACTTC	CASSGSGSNYEQYF
TRBV10-3	TRBJ2-4	-	-	TGTGCCATCAGTGAGAAAGGACCTTCGGCCCAGGCCAAAAACATTCAGTACTTC	CAISEKGPSAQAKNIQYF
TRBV7-2	TRBJ1-3	-	-	TGTGCCAATAATCTTGGAAACACCATATATTTT	CANNLGNTIYF
TRBV5-1	TRBJ2-5	-	TRBD2	TGCGCCAGCAGCTTTGGGACTAGCGGGAGGGCCGATTGGGAGACCCAGTACTTC	CASSFGTSGRADWETQYF
TRBV6-5	TRBJ2-3	-	-	TGTGCCAGCAGTTCTTATAAGGGGGGTACAGATACGCAGTATTTT	CASSSYKGGTDTQYF
TRBV27	TRBJ2-1	-	-	TGTGCCAGCAGTTTCGCCTCCACTGGGGCCCTCTACAATGAGCAGTTCTTC	CASSFASTGALYNEQFF